Listed here are 2 T cell receptor beta chains from one sample, sequenced in a study of long-term antiretroviral therapy in people with HIV. The assay, immunoSEQ v3.0, was run at survey level. The data were produced by immunoSEQ multiplex PCR, yet TCRdb's version contains in-frame clones alone and is incomplete. The sample carries approximately 39,000 clones, around 86% recorded once. The sequencing here drew on unsorted PBMCs, taken 1.5 years after starting antiretroviral therapy. The receptors derive from a man aged 18 to 30 with HIV.

The J gene is TRBJ2-1, the V gene TRBV27; 7 bases agree with TRBD2. With V trimmed by 4 bases and J by 9 bases, 15 bases remained unmatched. The CDR3 covers 16 residues. Germline V gene sequence: CDR1 MNHEY, CDR2 SMNVEV (reference sequence). CDR3 nucleotide sequence: TGTGCCAGCAGTTCCCTCCGGCGGGGGAGAGGGAGTGAGCAGTTCTTC. This translates into CASSSLRRGRGSEQFF.

The sample holds a few counts of this clone. The chain combines TRBV29-1 with TRBJ2-1, with D unclear. V lost 1 base and J 4 bases, leaving 5 bases between the germline ends. Germline-derived CDR1 and CDR2 are SQVTM and ANQGSEA. There are 12 residues in the CDR3. The CDR3 bases are TGCAGCGTTGAAGGGGTTTACAATGAGCAGTTCTTC. Encoded protein: CSVEGVYNEQFF.